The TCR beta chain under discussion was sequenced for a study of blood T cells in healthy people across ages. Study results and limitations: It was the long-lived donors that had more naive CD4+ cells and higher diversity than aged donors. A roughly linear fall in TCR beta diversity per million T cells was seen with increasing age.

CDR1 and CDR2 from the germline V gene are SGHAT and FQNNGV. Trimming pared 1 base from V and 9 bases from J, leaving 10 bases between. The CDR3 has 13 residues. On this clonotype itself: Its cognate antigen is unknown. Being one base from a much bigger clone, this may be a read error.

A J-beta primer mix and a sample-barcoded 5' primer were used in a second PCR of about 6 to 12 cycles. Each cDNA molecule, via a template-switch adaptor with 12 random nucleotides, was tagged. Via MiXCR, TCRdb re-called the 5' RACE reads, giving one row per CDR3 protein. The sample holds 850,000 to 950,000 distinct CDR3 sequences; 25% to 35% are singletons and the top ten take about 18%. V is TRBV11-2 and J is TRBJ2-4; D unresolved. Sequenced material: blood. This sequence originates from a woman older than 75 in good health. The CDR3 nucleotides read TGTGCCAGCAGCTTAGCACAATTTCGCATTCAGTACTTC. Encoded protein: CASSLAQFRIQYF.